This T cell receptor (beta chain) was captured by sequencing in a study of blood T cell repertoires in COVID-19. Study-wide context: Both acute and convalescent COVID-19 samples were obtained from the United States, Italy and Spain. PBMCs, B-cell-depleted T cells, or T cells provided the cDNA or gDNA that made up the material.

The germline CDR1 and CDR2 sequences are MDHEN and SYDVKM. V was trimmed by 6 bases and J by 8 bases, leaving 17 bases between them. The CDR3 spans 14 residues. Per the original data handling: Reference gene primers were amplified, and this amplification served to estimate nucleated cell counts. Repertoires were generated with immunoSEQ multiplex PCR, while TCRdb's copy carries only in-frame clones and drops some. V and J calls plus clone size are reproduced from that table; the DNA served to infer D and trimming. The sample includes 210,000 or so clones, less than 90% of them seen just once. The clonotype was recovered from a middle-aged man with active or convalescent COVID-19. V gene TRBV28 combines with J gene TRBJ2-4; D possibly corresponds to TRBD1 (5 bases). Sequencing was carried out using peripheral blood. CDR3 sequence (DNA): TGTGCCAGCAGACCATATACCAGGGCAGACATTCAGTACTTC. It translates to CASRPYTRADIQYF.